Sequencing of this T cell receptor beta chain was carried out in a study of T cell changes during pregnancy in multiple sclerosis. V lost 2 bases, J lost 0 bases, and 14 bases lay in between. CDR1 SEHNR and CDR2 FQNEAQ come from the germline V gene (reference sequence). This CDR3 contains 17 residues. Libraries were prepared by immunoSEQ multiplex PCR; TCRdb keeps only in-frame clonotypes and omits some of them. The sample includes tens of thousands of clones, around 90% seen only once; the top ten take approximately 0.6%. Sequenced here: CD4+ T cells from peripheral blood mononuclear cells, sampled in the first trimester of pregnancy. The rearrangement joins TRBV7-9 to TRBJ2-1; a weak D match, TRBD2 (5 bases). This TCR was sampled from a female donor with multiple sclerosis, enrolled in a pregnancy study. The CDR3 loop is CASSLLSGISSYNEQFF. CDR3 nucleotide sequence: TGTGCCAGCAGCTTATTGTCCGGGATTAGCTCCTACAATGAGCAGTTCTTC.